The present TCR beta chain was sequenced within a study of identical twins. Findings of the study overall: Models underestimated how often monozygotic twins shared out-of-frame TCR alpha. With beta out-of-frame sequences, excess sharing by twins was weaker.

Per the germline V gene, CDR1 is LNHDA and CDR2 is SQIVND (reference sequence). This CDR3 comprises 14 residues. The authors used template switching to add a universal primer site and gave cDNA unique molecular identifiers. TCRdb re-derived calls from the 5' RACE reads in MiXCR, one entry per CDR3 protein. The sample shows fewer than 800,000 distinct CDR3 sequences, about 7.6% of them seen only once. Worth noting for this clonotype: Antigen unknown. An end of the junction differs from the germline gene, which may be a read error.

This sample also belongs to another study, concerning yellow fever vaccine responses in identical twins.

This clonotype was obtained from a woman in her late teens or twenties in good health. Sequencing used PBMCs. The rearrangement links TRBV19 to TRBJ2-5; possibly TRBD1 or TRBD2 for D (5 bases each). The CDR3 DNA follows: TGTGCCAGTAGTAAGGCCGGGGCCGAAGAGAACCAGTACTTC. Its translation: CASSKAGAEENQYF. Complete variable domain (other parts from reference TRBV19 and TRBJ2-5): DGGITQSPKYLFRKEGQNVTLSCEQNLNHDAMYWYRQDPGQGLRLIYYSQIVNDFQKGDIAEGYSVSREKKESFPLTVTSAQKNPTAFYLCASSKAGAEENQYFGPGTRLLVL.